The rows below give T cell receptor beta chains drawn from one sample of a study of response to subunit inactivated influenza vaccine. MiXCR, applied by TCRdb to the RT-PCR reads, yields one record per CDR3 protein. This table has about 240,000 distinct CDR3 sequences, 12% appearing once. This specimen was non-naive T cells sorted from PBMCs, taken less than 15 days before vaccination. The receptors here all came from a man aged 45-65 years who received an inactivated influenza vaccine. Each CDR3 is given with its conserved first and last residue. Fields, in order: CDR3 protein, CDR3 DNA, D gene, J gene, V gene, clone size. D genes are given only for firm matches. Not every row has a clone size; where given, it reads once, few, many or a size class.

CDR3: CASSYGQGLQDGYTF; DNA: TGTGCCAGCAGTTACGGACAGGGGCTCCAGGATGGCTACACCTTC; D: TRBD1; J: TRBJ1-2; V: TRBV6-5; size: -
CDR3: CASSQDLNVGGNGYTF; DNA: TGCGCCAGCAGCCAAGATCTTAATGTCGGTGGAAATGGCTACACCTTC; D: -; J: TRBJ1-2; V: TRBV4-1; size: many
CDR3: CARGTKASYEQYF; DNA: TGTGCCAGAGGGACCAAGGCATCCTACGAGCAGTACTTC; D: -; J: TRBJ2-7; V: TRBV30; size: few
CDR3: CSVLPQGRAFF; DNA: TGCAGTGTCCTACCGCAGGGAAGAGCTTTCTTT; D: -; J: TRBJ1-1; V: TRBV20-1; size: -
CDR3: CSVSDRGAKTQYF; DNA: TGCAGCGTTAGTGACAGGGGTGCCAAGACCCAGTACTTC; D: TRBD1; J: TRBJ2-5; V: TRBV29-1; size: -
CDR3: CASSSYRGEYGYTF; DNA: TGTGCCAGCAGTTCCTACAGGGGCGAGTATGGCTACACCTTC; D: TRBD1; J: TRBJ1-2; V: TRBV27; size: -
CDR3: CASTLGPGRPSWPSPLHF; DNA: TGTGCCAGCACCCTAGGACCGGGACGGCCAAGTTGGCCCTCACCCCTCCACTTT; D: -; J: TRBJ1-6; V: TRBV28; size: many
CDR3: CASGLGTGSSETQYF; DNA: TGCGCCAGCGGACTAGGGACAGGGTCTTCGGAGACCCAGTACTTC; D: TRBD1; J: TRBJ2-5; V: TRBV5-1; size: many
CDR3: CASSNPGTSGELFF; DNA: TGTGCCAGCAGCAACCCCGGGACTAGCGGGGAGCTGTTTTTT; D: TRBD2; J: TRBJ2-2; V: TRBV11-3; size: -
CDR3: CAAGQGTDTQYF; DNA: TGTGCCGCGGGACAGGGCACAGATACGCAGTATTTT; D: TRBD1; J: TRBJ2-3; V: TRBV4-2; size: many
CDR3: CAWSFPSGYTGELFF; DNA: TGTGCCTGGAGCTTCCCTAGCGGGTACACCGGGGAGCTGTTTTTT; D: TRBD2; J: TRBJ2-2; V: TRBV30; size: few
CDR3: CASSQDYGEPFF; DNA: TGTGCCAGCAGCCAAGATTACGGGGAGCCGTTCTTC; D: -; J: TRBJ2-1; V: TRBV3-1; size: -
CDR3: CASSLDRGDEQYF; DNA: TGTGCCAGCAGTCTGGACCGGGGAGACGAGCAGTACTTC; D: -; J: TRBJ2-7; V: TRBV6-1; size: many
CDR3: CASSLAVAGDLQETQYF; DNA: TGCGCCAGCAGCTTGGCCGTAGCGGGGGACCTCCAAGAGACCCAGTACTTC; D: TRBD2; J: TRBJ2-5; V: TRBV5-1; size: many